The source of this T cell receptor beta chain is a study of T-cell reconstitution after alpha-beta-depleted transplantation in children. The TCRbeta library incorporated unique molecular identifiers. TCRdb recomputed calls from the PCR reads with MiXCR, one row per CDR3 protein. The sample contains about 110,000 distinct CDR3 sequences, 5% to 7% of which appear only once. The CDR3 contains 15 residues. Trimming cost V 5 bases and J 5 bases; bases outside gene matches: 11. This sequence was found in a male patient aged 2-15 years who had a stem cell transplant for acute lymphoblastic leukemia, so the T cells may come from the graft donor. The chain employs TRBV12-3 or TRBV12-4 and TRBJ2-7; 8 nucleotides match TRBD1. Here the sequenced sample was PBMCs, mostly from graft donor cells, taken 360 days after TCRalphabeta/CD19-depleted stem cell transplant. CDR3 sequence: CASSARTGLVDEQYF. The CDR3 nucleotides are TGTGCCAGCAGTGCCAGGACAGGGTTGGTAGACGAGCAGTACTTC.